This T cell receptor (beta chain) originates from a study of Ad26.COV2.S vaccination and SARS-CoV-2 variants. Across the whole study: Ad26.COV2.S given intramuscularly, once or twice 56 days apart.

Findings and limits, study-wide: Vaccine and placebo recipients had comparable breadth of non-spike TCRs.

Points on this clone: Its antigen is undetermined.

Sample treatment: roughly 18 received Ad26.COV2.S at low or high dose, single or two shots; about 5 received placebo; per-sample allocation not given. Specimen acquisition occurred on day 63 following the initial vaccine or placebo injection. In Boston, the donor was an adult between 18-55 years of age. The data were produced by immunoSEQ multiplex PCR, yet TCRdb's version contains in-frame clones alone and is incomplete. The data show under 550,000 clones, 90% seen once. V lost 0 bases, J lost 6 bases, and 10 bases lay in between. Germline V gene sequence: CDR1 SGHTS, CDR2 YDEGEE. CDR3 length: 14 amino acids.

The chain carries TRBV5-8 and TRBJ2-1; D uncertain. The material sequenced was peripheral blood, taken in a trial of Ad26.COV2.S vaccine versus placebo. The sequence came from a person aged 18 to 59 who received the Ad26.COV2.S COVID-19 vaccine or a placebo. The CDR3 sequence: CASSLEWGSNEQFF. Here the CDR3 DNA reads TGTGCCAGCAGCTTGGAGTGGGGATCCAATGAGCAGTTCTTC.